This T cell receptor beta chain appears in the sequencing data of a study of CD4 T cells in relation to SARS-CoV-2 and coronaviruses (dated by TCRdb to about 2021). Some background on the complete study: Across all 12 patients in the full convalescent cohort, ages ranged from roughly 20 to 80 years, with a median of 38. The roughly twelve convalescent patients included 8 males and 4 females; two subjects were Hispanic. Shared crossreactive spike epitopes were mapped to their HLA restriction using patient-derived lymphoblastoid cell lines. The study assessed, at the TCR clonotype level, memory CD4+ T cell crossreactivity between SARS-CoV-2 and common cold coronavirus spike proteins. The Adaptive Biotechnologies TCR-sequencing kit was used for samples from three pre-COVID donors and for the naive versus memory experiments, whereas the other data were Illumina-based. A different, Illumina-based TCR-beta assay was used to sequence expansion assays from other donors in the study. On the study overall, not on this receptor specifically: Memory CD4+ clonotypes crossrecognizing SARS-CoV-2 and at least one common cold coronavirus spike were found in about 61% of donors. Small numbers of patients and of tested TCRs limited the study. No donor contributed both pre-pandemic and post-infection samples, which limited tracing the source of pre-existing responses. Because the crossreactivity analysis focused on spike protein, crossreactivity against other viral proteins was not assessed. Sequencing of naive versus memory cells indicated that the assay detects memory recall responses, not primary responses primed during culture. Compared with monoreactive clones, crossreactive clones had significantly weaker SARS-CoV-2-driven expansion, a result consistent with antigenic imprinting.

DNA from uncultured naive and memory CD4+ T cells underwent immunoSEQ TCR-beta sequencing at deep resolution. On the study's bioinformatics: During preprocessing, nonproductive sequences were removed, along with CDR3s that did not begin with C, did not end with F or W, or were shorter than 7 amino acids. Cultured and uncultured naive and memory CD4+ repertoires were searched for CDR3s previously identified as spike- and CEF-reactive. CDR3 homology was quantified as pairwise Levenshtein distance, calculated with the stringdist R package after three terminal residues were trimmed from each end. Held by TCRdb, this immuneACCESS table contains in-frame sequences only and omits some clones. Under half of the omission traces to an unresolved V gene where checked; the cause of the rest is unknown. The DNA gave D and trimming, while V, J and clone size come from that table. The sample data list some 40,000 clones, and roughly 85% of these were observed just once. The ten largest clones represent less than 4% of the sample.

Sequences SGHAT (CDR1) and FQDESV (CDR2) are obtained from the germline V gene (reference sequence). Inclusive of the bounding cysteine and phenylalanine, the CDR3 is 15 residues long. Of all the DNA, just the CDR3 is kept, 45 bases in frame from base 1. Trimming removed 7 bases from V and 6 bases from J; the gene matches leave 9 bases unexplained. In regard to this clone: The target of this receptor is not known. No qualities accompany the bases; no much larger clone lies one base away.

Naive and memory CD4+ T cells were separated from cryopreserved PBMCs by first enriching for CD4 and then performing EasySep naive CD4+ T cell enrichment. Ficoll-Paque PLUS gradient centrifugation was used to isolate PBMCs from either whole blood or leukapheresis product. PBMCs were either cryopreserved at -140°C or used fresh in the expansion assay. The QIAamp Micro DNA Kit was used to extract genomic DNA from the CD4+ T cells. This clonotype was obtained from an adult with COVID-19. The chain is made from TRBV11-1 and TRBJ1-6; 7 junctional bases match TRBD1. Sequences were obtained from memory CD4+ T cells from PBMCs. The sample's cell subset or site label, in plain terms: memory (non-naive) CD4+ T cells. The CDR3 protein is CASTRRRDSNSPLHF. The nucleotide sequence reads as follows: TGTGCCAGCACCCGACGTCGGGACAGTAATTCACCCCTCCACTTT.